Listed below are T cell receptor beta chains from one sample, sequenced in a study of naive and memory T cell subsets. TCRdb reprocessed the UMI-ligation and nested PCR reads with MiXCR, giving one entry per CDR3 protein. Among just over 80,000 distinct CDR3 sequences listed, about 10% were seen once. Sequencing was done on a sample of naive CD8+ T cells from blood. The source is a human donor in good health. Both conserved end residues are trimmed from each CDR3. Fields, in order: clone size, J gene, V gene, CDR3 protein. Some rows mark clone size as missing; the rest say once, few, many or name a class of expanded clone.

clone_size: NA
j_call: TRBJ2-7
v_call: TRBV10-2
cdr3_aa: ASSENYDYEQY

clone_size: many
j_call: TRBJ2-3
v_call: TRBV12-3/TRBV12-4
cdr3_aa: ASSLFAGGTDTQY

clone_size: NA
j_call: TRBJ2-1
v_call: TRBV21-1
cdr3_aa: ASPDNEQF

clone_size: few
j_call: TRBJ1-5
v_call: TRBV7-9
cdr3_aa: ASSSGQGRIGQPQH

clone_size: many
j_call: TRBJ2-1
v_call: TRBV5-4
cdr3_aa: ASSWKRENWNEQF

clone_size: many
j_call: TRBJ1-5
v_call: TRBV29-1
cdr3_aa: SVDTGPNQPQH

clone_size: many
j_call: TRBJ2-7
v_call: TRBV28
cdr3_aa: ASGVEGSADEQY

clone_size: NA
j_call: TRBJ2-3
v_call: TRBV27
cdr3_aa: ASRGGDTQY

clone_size: NA
j_call: TRBJ2-1
v_call: TRBV5-4
cdr3_aa: ASSYGPNEQF

clone_size: many
j_call: TRBJ1-1
v_call: TRBV12-3/TRBV12-4
cdr3_aa: ASTLGQGREAF

clone_size: many
j_call: TRBJ2-1
v_call: TRBV29-1
cdr3_aa: SVEGGEKGYNEQF

clone_size: NA
j_call: TRBJ1-1
v_call: TRBV6-5
cdr3_aa: ASSYLTDSFTEAF

clone_size: many
j_call: TRBJ2-3
v_call: TRBV27
cdr3_aa: ASSLWESSTDTQY

clone_size: NA
j_call: TRBJ2-3
v_call: TRBV4-3
cdr3_aa: ASSQAGLAGGGSDTQY

clone_size: many
j_call: TRBJ1-1
v_call: TRBV6-5
cdr3_aa: ASSYSRGRGAF

clone_size: many
j_call: TRBJ2-3
v_call: TRBV28
cdr3_aa: ASSLRESTDTQY

clone_size: many
j_call: TRBJ2-1
v_call: TRBV12-3/TRBV12-4
cdr3_aa: ASSLASGSLNEQF

clone_size: many
j_call: TRBJ2-3
v_call: TRBV12-3/TRBV12-4
cdr3_aa: ASSLVGSTDTQY

clone_size: many
j_call: TRBJ2-5
v_call: TRBV27
cdr3_aa: ASSKGQRFEETQY

clone_size: few
j_call: TRBJ2-3
v_call: TRBV27
cdr3_aa: ASSPIGTGPSTDTQY

clone_size: many
j_call: TRBJ1-2
v_call: TRBV20-1
cdr3_aa: SAFRPPTVPKPLYGYT

clone_size: few
j_call: TRBJ2-3
v_call: TRBV5-5
cdr3_aa: ASSPYVSTDTQY

clone_size: NA
j_call: TRBJ2-7
v_call: TRBV28
cdr3_aa: ASSDPWSTEQY

clone_size: few
j_call: TRBJ2-4
v_call: TRBV27
cdr3_aa: ASSFYPESASAKNIQY

clone_size: few
j_call: TRBJ1-1
v_call: TRBV28
cdr3_aa: ASSLAGDLSEAF

clone_size: NA
j_call: TRBJ2-1
v_call: TRBV12-3/TRBV12-4
cdr3_aa: ASRKSGDPYNEQF

clone_size: many
j_call: TRBJ2-7
v_call: TRBV29-1
cdr3_aa: SVETPGQGAHEQY

clone_size: many
j_call: TRBJ1-2
v_call: TRBV27
cdr3_aa: ASRGDRPGAYGYT

clone_size: NA
j_call: TRBJ2-2
v_call: TRBV7-6
cdr3_aa: ASSSPTSGRASSTGELF

clone_size: few
j_call: TRBJ2-7
v_call: TRBV20-1
cdr3_aa: SAEGLASYEQY

clone_size: many
j_call: TRBJ2-4
v_call: TRBV29-1
cdr3_aa: SADRLNIQY

clone_size: few
j_call: TRBJ2-5
v_call: TRBV11-2
cdr3_aa: ASSPPLHIQETQY

clone_size: many
j_call: TRBJ2-2
v_call: TRBV5-6
cdr3_aa: ASSLAPGELF

clone_size: NA
j_call: TRBJ2-7
v_call: TRBV7-9
cdr3_aa: ASSLGDGSEQY

clone_size: many
j_call: TRBJ2-1
v_call: TRBV27
cdr3_aa: ASSFPREGRNEQF

clone_size: NA
j_call: TRBJ2-3
v_call: TRBV30
cdr3_aa: AWRGDRREGRRADTQY

clone_size: NA
j_call: TRBJ1-5
v_call: TRBV4-1
cdr3_aa: ASSHFAGTGNQPQH

clone_size: few
j_call: TRBJ2-3
v_call: TRBV27
cdr3_aa: ASSPWFAGTDTQY

clone_size: NA
j_call: TRBJ1-1
v_call: TRBV3-1
cdr3_aa: ASSHKTGGGTEAF

clone_size: few
j_call: TRBJ2-1
v_call: TRBV7-2
cdr3_aa: ASSLVVTGGFKDNEQF

clone_size: many
j_call: TRBJ2-3
v_call: TRBV6-5
cdr3_aa: ASSYQGLSTDTQY

clone_size: NA
j_call: TRBJ1-2
v_call: TRBV5-5
cdr3_aa: ASSLEARSYYGYT

clone_size: few
j_call: TRBJ2-1
v_call: TRBV4-1
cdr3_aa: ASSYRLAGGTYNEQF

clone_size: NA
j_call: TRBJ2-7
v_call: TRBV30
cdr3_aa: AWSDVGWIY

clone_size: many
j_call: TRBJ2-4
v_call: TRBV4-3
cdr3_aa: ASSTRTEAKNIQY